This T cell receptor beta chain was identified during a study of cytomegalovirus exposure and HLA in healthy donors. V dropped 1 base and J dropped 3; count of bases not matched to a gene: 4. There are 15 residues in the CDR3. Germline V gene lookup returns CDR1 MNHEY and CDR2 SVGAGI. Profiling relied on immunoSEQ multiplex PCR, and the TCRdb table lists in-frame clones only, not all of them. Of some 66,000 clones in the sample, 95% to 97% were seen once. The source material was PBMCs. This receptor was identified in a woman between 18 and 29 years old in good health and CMV-seropositive. The V and J genes are TRBV6-5 and TRBJ2-7, with 9 bases fitting TRBD2. CDR3 in DNA: TGTGCCAGCAGTTACTACGCTAGCGGGAACTACGAGCAGTACTTC. Amino acids: CASSYYASGNYEQYF.